This T cell receptor (beta chain) was identified during a study of cytotoxic CD8 clonotypes in ibrutinib-treated CLL. About the study: Samples showed on average around 230,000 productive templates and 80,000 to 100,000 productive rearrangements. Study-level points and caveats: Clonality rose at ibrutinib response and fell back toward baseline at progression.

With regard to this clone: The antigen is not known.

CDR3 length: 13 residues. CDR1 SGHDT and CDR2 YYEEEE come from the germline V gene. The V and J ends lost 7 bases and 8 bases respectively, with 16 bases between them. Clones were read by immunoSEQ multiplex PCR, and TCRdb kept only the in-frame ones, dropping some. Here the sample spans 45,000 to 50,000 clones, around half being singletons. This specimen was PBMCs, taken after 12 months of ibrutinib treatment. The chain has TRBV5-6 and TRBJ2-4; TRBD1 might be the D (6 bases). The sequence derives from a human donor with chronic lymphocytic leukemia. CDR3 region: CASSLTEGDIQYF. DNA of the CDR3: TGTGCCAGCTCCCTAACCGAGGGGGACATTCAGTACTTC.